The source of this TCR beta chain is a study of T cell repertoires in cytomegalovirus infection. The V gene lost 5 bases and the J gene lost 8 bases, with 10 bases spanning the gap. This CDR3 is 13 amino acids long. Germline assignment: CDR1 SGHTA and CDR2 FQGNSA. TCRdb used MiXCR to reprocess the reads, holding one entry per CDR3 protein. The sample shows around 570,000 distinct CDR3 sequences, under 45% of them seen only once. Remarks on this clonotype: Its antigen remains unknown.

The sequencing used cultured PBMCs, collected from culture after CMV antigen stimulation. The V call is TRBV7-2, the J call TRBJ1-6; D call uncertain. The TCR originated in a human donor in good health (CMV status not recorded). Some clones in this sample may be carry-over from other donors' samples. The chain's CDR3 is CASSPGGDSPLHF. The CDR3 bases are TGTGCCAGCAGCCCGGGTGGGGATTCACCCCTCCACTTT. Complete variable domain (other parts from reference TRBV7-2 and TRBJ1-6): GAGVSQSPSNKVTEKGKDVELRCDPISGHTALYWYRQSLGQGLEFLIYFQGNSAPDKSGLPSDRFSAERTGGSVSTLTIQRTQQEDSAVYLCASSPGGDSPLHFGNGTRLTVT.